Listed below are T cell receptor beta chains from one sample, sequenced in a study of T-cell reconstitution after alpha-beta-depleted transplantation in children. TCRdb used MiXCR to reprocess the PCR reads, holding one entry per CDR3 protein. The sample comprises around 400,000 distinct CDR3 sequences, approximately 10% of which are singletons, and nearly 5.5% rests with the top ten. Sequences were derived from PBMCs from the stem cell graft donor, sampled from the stem cell graft. All receptors come from a human donor who donated a stem cell graft to a child with acute myeloid leukemia. Each CDR3 is given with its conserved first and last residue. Each record gives: V gene, CDR3 length, clone size, J gene, D gene, CDR3 DNA, CDR3 protein. D genes are given only for firm matches. Part of the rows lack a size; the others show once, few, many or a class for expanded clones.

>TRBV4-2|15|few|TRBJ1-6|NA
TGTGCCAGCAGCCAAGTCGGGGCCTCAAATTCACCCCTCCACTTT
CASSQVGASNSPLHF
>TRBV2|19|NA|TRBJ2-6|NA
TGTGCCAGCAGGGCCCTAGGGACATCAGCTCTACATGGGGCCAACGTCCTGACTTTC
CASRALGTSALHGANVLTF
>TRBV7-2|15|few|TRBJ2-1|TRBD2
TGTGCCAGCAGCACGGGACTAGCGGGGGCGAAGGAGCAGTTCTTC
CASSTGLAGAKEQFF
>TRBV10-3|12|few|TRBJ2-3|NA
TGTGCCATCAGGGACCCCCGAGATACGCAGTATTTT
CAIRDPRDTQYF
>TRBV7-8|19|few|TRBJ2-7|TRBD2
TGTGCCAGCAGCTTATATAGCTCTGGACTAGCGGGGCCCACCTACGAGCAGTACTTC
CASSLYSSGLAGPTYEQYF
>TRBV5-5|14|NA|TRBJ2-4|NA
TGTGCCAGCAGCCCGATGCGGGGGCGGGACATTCAGTACTTC
CASSPMRGRDIQYF
>TRBV20-1|16|many|TRBJ2-1|NA
TGCAGTGCTCCGCCCGCGCCAGGGCTGGGGATATTTGAGCAGTTCTTC
CSAPPAPGLGIFEQFF
>TRBV15|14|NA|TRBJ1-1|NA
TGTGCCACCAGCAGAAAAGGAAGAATGACTGAAGCTTTCTTT
CATSRKGRMTEAFF
>TRBV7-9|12|few|TRBJ2-7|NA
TGTGCCAGCAGCGAAATGGTCGGGAGCAGGTACTTC
CASSEMVGSRYF
>TRBV9|15|NA|TRBJ2-7|TRBD2
TGTGCCAGCAGCGTAGGGTCTAGCGGGGGGAACGAGCAGTACTTC
CASSVGSSGGNEQYF
>TRBV12-3/TRBV12-4|14|NA|TRBJ2-7|NA
TGTGCCAGCCAAGACGACGCAAAAGTCTACGAGCAGTACTTC
CASQDDAKVYEQYF
>TRBV20-1|14|many|TRBJ2-5|NA
TGCAGTGCTAGAGAACAGGAATTACAAGAGACCCAGTACTTC
CSAREQELQETQYF
>TRBV11-2|13|NA|TRBJ1-4|TRBD1
TGTGCCAGCAGCCGGGGGACAGGTGAAAAACTGTTTTTT
CASSRGTGEKLFF
>TRBV6-5|14|few|TRBJ1-4|NA
TGTGCCAGCAGTTACTCTGCGGCGGTTGAAAAACTGTTTTTT
CASSYSAAVEKLFF
>TRBV29-1|11|few|TRBJ1-4|NA
TGCAGCGTTGGTGTGGGGATAAAACTGTTTTTT
CSVGVGIKLFF
>TRBV12-3/TRBV12-4|15|few|TRBJ2-7|NA
TGTGCCAGCAGGCCTCCCGGGACCCCCGGCTACGAGCAGTACTTC
CASRPPGTPGYEQYF
>TRBV5-1|14|many|TRBJ1-5|TRBD1
TGCGCCAGCAGCTTGGCCCCAGGGGGGAGGCCCCAGCATTTT
CASSLAPGGRPQHF
>TRBV12-3/TRBV12-4|15|few|TRBJ2-7|TRBD2
TGTGCCAGCAGTTTCCCCGGGACTACAGGTTACGAGCAGTACTTC
CASSFPGTTGYEQYF
>TRBV3-1|19|once|TRBJ1-2|NA
TGTGCCAGCAGCCAACATGTCCCTACGGTTTGGATCCCTGACTATGGCTACACCTTC
CASSQHVPTVWIPDYGYTF
>TRBV12-3/TRBV12-4|15|NA|TRBJ2-3|NA
TGTGCCAGCAGCTCCGGGAGTACAGGCACAGATACGCAGTATTTT
CASSSGSTGTDTQYF
>TRBV4-2|14|few|TRBJ1-4|NA
TGTGCCAGCAGCCAGGGAGCAACTAATGAAAAACTGTTTTTT
CASSQGATNEKLFF
>TRBV20-1|12|many|TRBJ2-5|NA
TGCAGTGCTGCGACTAGATTAGAGACCCAGTACTTC
CSAATRLETQYF
>TRBV20-1|15|NA|TRBJ2-5|TRBD2
TGCAGTGCGTGGACTAGCGGGGCGTACCAAGAGACCCAGTACTTC
CSAWTSGAYQETQYF
>TRBV20-1|13|few|TRBJ1-5|NA
TGCAGTGCGGGACATGCCCTCAATCAGCCCCAGCATTTT
CSAGHALNQPQHF